This T cell receptor beta chain was identified during a study of radiotherapy plus CTLA-4 blockade in lung cancer. Study outcomes and limitations: Increased serum interferon-beta after radiation also reportedly predicted response strongly. Once radiotherapy plus ipilimumab had been given, TCR clones derived from tumor expanded in blood.

Libraries were prepared by immunoSEQ multiplex PCR; TCRdb keeps only in-frame clonotypes and omits some of them. The table records some 50,000 clones, around 77% of them present only once. Regarding this clone: No antigen is known for it.

Germline V gene lookup returns CDR1 SGHTA and CDR2 FQGNSA. V lost 8 bases, J lost 3 bases, and 11 bases stayed unmatched. This CDR3 has 15 residues. The genes are TRBV7-2 and TRBJ1-1; 8 bases are a match to TRBD1. This material consisted of peripheral blood, taken from a patient treated with radiotherapy plus ipilimumab. The sequence came from a human donor with non-small cell lung cancer who had stable disease on radiotherapy plus ipilimumab. The DNA for the CDR3 is TGTGCCAGCCCGGCCTCGACAGGGGCTTACACTGAAGCTTTCTTT. It encodes CASPASTGAYTEAFF. The full variable domain, rest sourced from reference TRBV7-2 and TRBJ1-1, is GAGVSQSPSNKVTEKGKDVELRCDPISGHTALYWYRQSLGQGLEFLIYFQGNSAPDKSGLPSDRFSAERTGGSVSTLTIQRTQQEDSAVYLCASPASTGAYTEAFFGQGTRLTVV.